This T cell receptor beta chain was captured by sequencing in a study of neurological immune-mediated disorders. The germline V gene encodes CDR1 SGHRS and CDR2 YFSETQ. CDR3 length equals 16 residues. V lost 1 base to trimming and J lost 5 bases, with 18 bases between them. Study-wide findings and caveats: Neither clinical nor MRI features were found to be associated with the multiple sclerosis repertoire cluster. Because no CDR3 amino acid sequences were shared across subjects by expanded clones, private repertoires were suggested in all groups.

For the unsorted libraries, 2 million PBMCs stored at -80 C served as input. This clonotype has ten or more counts. Its antigen is still unknown. The cDNA came from 5'RACE with 10-nucleotide random UMIs. Each CDR3 protein gets one entry after TCRdb re-called the 5' RACE reads with MiXCR. The table has 65,000 to 85,000 distinct CDR3 sequences, around 3% seen once. The sequence derives from a woman in her 50s with multiple sclerosis. V usage is TRBV5-1 and J usage is TRBJ2-5, with a possible D match to TRBD1 (6 bases). Sequencing input: PBMCs. The CDR3 DNA reads as TGCGCCAGCAGCTTGAGACCCGGACAGCGAACGGAGACCCAGTACTTC. This translates into CASSLRPGQRTETQYF.